One sample yielded the 24 T cell receptor beta chains listed below, sequenced in a study of Graves' ophthalmopathy and Graves' hyperthyroidism. The TCR beta CDR3 regions underwent amplification from RNA transcripts. Amplification began with first-round RT-PCR using HTBI primers, then second-round multiplex PCR was performed. TCRdb re-analysed the multiplex PCR reads in MiXCR, keeping a single row per CDR3 protein. This sample has roughly 230,000 distinct CDR3 sequences, with about 22% found just once. The sequencing sample was made of peripheral blood. The receptors shown here come from a woman aged 50 to 60 with Graves' ophthalmopathy.

This clonotype was observed at least ten times. V usage is TRBV15 and J usage is TRBJ2-7, with 7 bases that match TRBD1. Germline assignment: CDR1 LNHNV and CDR2 YYDKDF (reference sequence). The CDR3 loop spans 14 amino acids. With 0 bases clipped from V and 6 bases from J, the junction kept 5 bases outside the gene matches. CDR3 nucleotides: TGTGCCACCAGCAGAGATAGAACAGGGGTCGAGCAGTACTTC. This sequence encodes CATSRDRTGVEQYF.

The V call is TRBV7-6, the J call TRBJ2-5; 7 positions agree with TRBD2. The CDR3 has 15 amino acids. Per the germline V gene, CDR1 is SGHVS and CDR2 is FNYEAQ. The junction had 13 bases not matched to a gene; V was cut back by 5 bases and J by 7 bases. The CDR3 reads CASSKAGDQGVTQYF. CDR3 nucleotides: TGTGCCAGCAGCAAGGCGGGAGACCAGGGAGTGACCCAGTACTTC.

This clonotype was observed at least ten times. The chain is built from TRBV6-5 and TRBJ1-2; D gene ambiguous. CDR1 is MNHEY, CDR2 SVGAGI, per germline. The CDR3 contains 11 residues. Deletions cut 4 bases from V and 4 bases from J, with 4 bases between. The CDR3 here is CASSSLYGYTF. CDR3 bases: TGTGCCAGCAGTTCACTCTATGGCTACACCTTC.

This clonotype was counted at least ten times. V and J are TRBV27 and TRBJ2-7, with 8 positions matching TRBD2. CDR3 length equals 16 residues. Germline V gene lookup returns CDR1 MNHEY and CDR2 SMNVEV (reference sequence). Trimming removed 0 bases from V and 3 bases from J; junction bases left unmatched: 7. CDR3 in DNA: TGTGCCAGCAGTTTATCGAGGCTAGCGGGCTTCTACGAGCAGTACTTC. As protein: CASSLSRLAGFYEQYF.

Only a few counts were recorded for this clonotype. V is TRBV2 and J is TRBJ1-5, with a tentative D call TRBD1 (5 bases). The V end was cut by 7 bases, the J end by 1 base, with 14 bases between. Looked up from germline, CDR1 is SNHLY and CDR2 is FYNNEI. The CDR3 runs 15 residues. The CDR3 protein is CASTKIGDSNQPQHF. The CDR3 DNA is TGTGCCAGCACTAAAATAGGGGACAGCAATCAGCCCCAGCATTTT.

This clonotype appeared many times. The genes are TRBV29-1 and TRBJ2-7; maybe TRBD1 (6 bases). The CDR3 is 14 amino acids. The germline V gene has CDR1 SQVTM and CDR2 ANQGSEA. The V end lost 2 bases, the J end lost 2 bases, and 13 bases lay between the germline ends. The CDR3 region is CSVEKTGKTYEQYF. In DNA, the CDR3 is TGCAGCGTTGAAAAGACAGGAAAAACCTACGAGCAGTACTTC.

This clonotype occurred many times. The chain uses TRBV20-1 and TRBJ1-1; D call uncertain. Trimming stripped 3 bases from V and 11 bases from J, with 13 bases between. Germline CDR1 and CDR2: DFQATT and SNEGSKA (reference sequence). This CDR3 region has 11 residues. This chain's CDR3 is CSARGDKSAFF. For the CDR3, the DNA is TGCAGTGCTAGGGGTGATAAATCGGCTTTCTTT.

V usage is TRBV5-6 and J usage is TRBJ1-5, with D uncertain. The CDR3 is made up of 14 amino acids. Germline loops: CDR1 SGHDT, CDR2 YYEEEE. V shed 1 base and J shed 0 bases, with 5 bases lying between them. This CDR3 is CASSLFPSNQPQHF. The CDR3 DNA follows: TGTGCCAGCAGCTTGTTCCCTAGCAATCAGCCCCAGCATTTT.

Many counts were recorded for this clonotype. The chain joins TRBV24-1 to TRBJ2-3, with TRBD1 identical over 8 bases. The CDR3 loop spans 15 amino acids. Germline assignment: CDR1 KGHDR and CDR2 SFDVKD. J lost 6 bases, V lost 4 bases, and 8 bases had no gene match. CDR3 nucleotide sequence: TGTGCCACCAGTGAGCCGACAGGGGCGGACGATACGCAGTATTTT. Residues: CATSEPTGADDTQYF.

This clonotype was counted ten times or more. The genes are TRBV28 and TRBJ1-5, with D uncertain. Trimming stripped 2 bases from V and 0 bases from J, with 11 bases between. Germline CDR1 reads MDHEN; CDR2 reads SYDVKM. The CDR3 is made up of 16 amino acids. CDR3: CASSLGRVNSNQPQHF. The CDR3 DNA sequence: TGTGCCAGCAGTTTAGGTCGGGTGAATAGCAATCAGCCCCAGCATTTT.

This clonotype occurred a few times. The chain has TRBV12-3 or TRBV12-4 and TRBJ2-1; 10 bases map to TRBD2. This CDR3 is 14 amino acids long. V dropped 6 bases and J dropped 15; count of bases not matched to a gene: 14. The CDR3 sequence: CASSPAGGPNGMFF. The CDR3 nucleotides read TGTGCCAGCAGCCCAGCGGGAGGGCCTAATGGTATGTTCTTC.

Many counts were recorded for this clonotype. The rearrangement joins TRBV25-1 to TRBJ1-6; no firm D call. The germline V gene has CDR1 MGHDK and CDR2 SYGVNS. The V and J ends lost 0 bases and 7 bases respectively, with 10 bases between them. The CDR3 has 15 amino acids. CDR3 in amino acids: CASSEYLAWNSPLHF. The CDR3 nucleotides read TGTGCCAGCAGTGAATACCTGGCTTGGAATTCACCCCTCCACTTT.

This clonotype has only one observation. The rearrangement links TRBV5-4 to TRBJ1-6; D gene unclear. Germline V gives CDR1 SGHNT, CDR2 YYREEE (reference sequence). This CDR3 comprises 12 residues. V was clipped by 2 bases and J by 10 bases, with 7 bases between them. In DNA, the CDR3 is TGTGCCAGCAGCTTTTTTGGATCACCCCTCCACTTT. Translation: CASSFFGSPLHF.

This clonotype showed up many times. The chain carries TRBV19 and TRBJ1-1, with D perhaps matching TRBD1 (6 bases). Between the trimmed V and J ends, which lost 5 bases and 1 base, there was a span of 14 bases. Germline V gives CDR1 LNHDA, CDR2 SQIVND (reference sequence). The CDR3 extends over 15 amino acids. DNA of the CDR3: TGTGCCAGTAGTCGACCAGCGACAGGGAACACTGAAGCTTTCTTT. This sequence encodes CASSRPATGNTEAFF.

This clonotype has ten or more counts. The rearrangement uses TRBV5-1 and TRBJ1-3; TRBD1 matches 8 bases. V shed 4 bases, J shed 4 bases, and the junction held 1 base outside the gene matches. The CDR3 consists of 13 residues. Germline-derived CDR1 and CDR2 are SGHRS and YFSETQ. CDR3 residues: CASSGDRGNTIYF. As DNA, the CDR3 is TGCGCCAGCAGCGGGGACAGGGGAAACACCATATATTTT.

This clonotype has a count of ten or more. V is TRBV10-2 and J is TRBJ1-6; no clear D gene. Trimming pared 3 bases from V and 6 bases from J, leaving 6 bases between. The CDR3 totals 13 residues. CDR1 is WSHSY, CDR2 SAAADI, per germline. CDR3 sequence (DNA): TGCGCCAGCAGTGATAACACTAATTCACCCCTCCACTTT. Encoded protein: CASSDNTNSPLHF.

The DNA for the CDR3 is TGTGCCAGCAGAAGGGACATTGAATCGACTGAAGCTTTCTTT. It codes for CASRRDIESTEAFF. This sequence joins TRBV6-1 and TRBJ1-1; D may be TRBD1 (6 bases). The ends were cut back, 6 bases at V and 5 bases at J, with 16 bases in the middle. This CDR3 is built from 14 residues. From germline, CDR1 is MNHNS and CDR2 SASEGT.

This clonotype was recorded many times. The CDR3 spells CASSLQRGLRGETQYF. As DNA, the CDR3 is TGTGCCAGCAGTTTACAGCGGGGATTGCGGGGGGAGACCCAGTACTTC. V and J are TRBV28 and TRBJ2-5; 7 nucleotides line up with TRBD2. V was clipped by 2 bases and J by 5 bases; unmatched bases: 11. The CDR3 totals 16 residues. Germline-derived CDR1 and CDR2 are MDHEN and SYDVKM. The whole variable domain, remainder taken from reference TRBV28 and TRBJ2-5, is DVKVTQSSRYLVKRTGEKVFLECVQDMDHENMFWYRQDPGLGLRLIYFSYDVKMKEKGDIPEGYSVSREKKERFSLILESASTNQTSMYLCASSLQRGLRGETQYFGPGTRLLVL.

This clonotype was observed many times. The rearrangement links TRBV12-3 or TRBV12-4 to TRBJ2-2, with D unclear. The CDR3 spans 14 residues. The V and J ends lost 2 bases and 3 bases respectively, with 7 bases between them. Here the CDR3 reads CASSLREDTGELFF. The CDR3 coding sequence is TGTGCCAGCAGTTTACGTGAGGACACCGGGGAGCTGTTTTTT.

This clonotype was found many times. The rearrangement joins TRBV11-2 to TRBJ2-2, with 9 bases fitting TRBD2. Looked up from germline, CDR1 is SGHAT and CDR2 is FQNNGV. This CDR3 has 17 residues. V dropped 4 bases and J dropped 2; count of bases not matched to a gene: 8. The CDR3 loop reads CASSYQASGINTGELFF. The CDR3 DNA reads TGTGCCAGCAGCTACCAGGCTAGCGGGATCAACACCGGGGAGCTGTTTTTT. The variable domain in full, with the rest retrieved from reference TRBV11-2 and TRBJ2-2, is EAGVAQSPRYKIIEKRQSVAFWCNPISGHATLYWYQQILGQGPKLLIQFQNNGVVDDSQLPKDRFSAERLKGVDSTLKIQPAKLEDSAVYLCASSYQASGINTGELFFGEGSRLTVL.

This clonotype was picked up many times. A junction boundary mismatches the germline segment, possibly from a read error. As DNA, the CDR3 is TGTGCCAGCAGTTACTACGCAGCAATGAACACTGAGGCTTTCTTT. Protein product: CASSYYAAMNTEAFF. The rearrangement joins TRBV6-5 to TRBJ1-1, with no clear D. The CDR3 is 15 amino acids. Germline V lookup: CDR1 MNHEY, CDR2 SVGAGI.

This clonotype was seen at least ten times. The rearrangement links TRBV12-5 to TRBJ1-2; a weak D match, TRBD1 (5 bases). CDR1 is LGHNT and CDR2 is FRNRAP in the germline V gene. V was cut by 7 bases and J by 7 bases, with 25 bases left in between. The CDR3 is made up of 16 amino acids. The CDR3 protein is CASAPGQGGFDSGYTF. In nucleotides, the CDR3 is TGTGCTAGTGCCCCCGGGCAGGGTGGCTTTGATTCTGGCTACACCTTC.

Ten or more counts support this clonotype. This chain joins TRBV6-1 and TRBJ2-2, with TRBD2 as a possible D gene (6 bases). The CDR3 has 15 amino acids. V gave up 7 bases and J gave up 4 bases, with 16 bases separating them. The germline V gene encodes CDR1 MNHNS and CDR2 SASEGT. CDR3 bases: TGTGCCAGCACCGAGGCGGGGCGAAGCACCGGGGAGCTGTTTTTT. Its translation: CASTEAGRSTGELFF.

This clonotype was counted many times. The chain uses TRBV30 and TRBJ1-1; the D gene is possibly TRBD1 (6 bases). V was pared by 3 bases and J by 5 bases, with 25 bases between. The CDR3 is made up of 17 amino acids. Germline assignment: CDR1 GTSNPN and CDR2 SVGIG (reference sequence). The DNA of the CDR3 is TGTGCCTGGAGGCCTCCCGGGGGGCCGATCGTAGGGACTGAAGCTTTCTTT. This translates into CAWRPPGGPIVGTEAFF.